These T cell receptor beta chains were read from a single sample in a study of T cells after yellow fever vaccination. Each CDR3 protein is one row after TCRdb ran MiXCR on the 5' RACE reads. The data show some 96,000 distinct CDR3 sequences, with almost 9% seen just once and approximately 17% held by the top ten. The input for sequencing was CD8+ T cells not binding an NS4B(214-222) dextramer, sorted from PBMCs, taken roughly 14 days after the first yellow fever vaccination. The receptors here all came from a man younger than 30 who received the YFV17D yellow fever vaccine. CDR3s leave out the opening cysteine and the closing phenylalanine or tryptophan. Fields, in order: CDR3 protein, D gene, J gene, V gene. A D gene is named only where the DNA matches it firmly.

SAVNYNEQF,.,TRBJ2-1,TRBV29-1
ASSYGQGGNQPQH,TRBD1,TRBJ1-5,TRBV6-5
ASLWLAPRHYGYT,.,TRBJ1-2,TRBV5-6
ASRKTGGPLNEQF,TRBD1,TRBJ2-1,TRBV5-5
ASSFYSGAGTGELF,.,TRBJ2-2,TRBV7-2
ASSQGRLAGGTDTQY,TRBD2,TRBJ2-3,TRBV3-1
AISGGDRWTGELF,TRBD1,TRBJ2-2,TRBV10-3
ASSTQGRGFGNYGYT,TRBD1,TRBJ1-2,TRBV5-5
ASSYGEETQY,.,TRBJ2-5,TRBV6-5
ASSLGTGLWNQPQH,.,TRBJ1-5,TRBV5-8
ASIPGPNTGELF,.,TRBJ2-2,TRBV12-3/TRBV12-4
ASAAPRDRTYNEQF,TRBD1,TRBJ2-1,TRBV12-5
ASSFATANYGYT,.,TRBJ1-2,TRBV7-9
ASGRTGGDTQY,TRBD2,TRBJ2-3,TRBV12-5
ASSSGTGGDEQY,TRBD1,TRBJ2-7,TRBV12-3/TRBV12-4
ASSQVGGGWTEAF,.,TRBJ1-1,TRBV4-1
ASTPEGLAKNIQY,.,TRBJ2-4,TRBV12-3/TRBV12-4
ASSYLFHLTYEQY,.,TRBJ2-7,TRBV4-1
ASSLASRRETQY,.,TRBJ2-5,TRBV12-3/TRBV12-4
SIEFYYGYT,.,TRBJ1-2,TRBV20-1
ASSLGPRAYTDTQY,.,TRBJ2-3,TRBV7-8
ASSAPPTGGPDTQY,.,TRBJ2-3,TRBV7-9
ASSPGRAGGREQY,TRBD1,TRBJ2-7,TRBV4-1
ATSDHDTGTHGELF,.,TRBJ2-2,TRBV24-1
AWSRQGGIYEQY,TRBD1,TRBJ2-7,TRBV30
ASSVGIEGTGPYNEQF,.,TRBJ2-1,TRBV9
ASSFGGMHQPQH,.,TRBJ1-5,TRBV28
SASIAGGTDTQY,TRBD2,TRBJ2-3,TRBV20-1
ASSFLSNTGELF,.,TRBJ2-2,TRBV7-6
ANRAGDYNEQF,.,TRBJ2-1,TRBV12-2
ASSLGRAGNQPQH,.,TRBJ1-5,TRBV7-2
ASGTTGDNSPLH,TRBD1,TRBJ1-6,TRBV4-1
ASSEGVGGILSTDTQY,TRBD2,TRBJ2-3,TRBV6-1
ASSSRDGNQPQH,.,TRBJ1-5,TRBV12-3/TRBV12-4